This T cell receptor (beta chain) was obtained from a study of blood T cell repertoires in COVID-19. Across the study: Sites in the United States, Italy and Spain provided acute and convalescent COVID-19 samples. PBMCs, B-cell-depleted T cells, or T cells provided the cDNA or gDNA that made up the material.

The CDR3 length is 17 residues. V lost 0 bases and J 0 bases, leaving 15 bases between the germline ends. Germline CDR1 and CDR2: SGHRS and YFSETQ. Per the original methods: Estimation of nucleated cell counts relied on the amplification of reference gene primers. Generated by immunoSEQ multiplex PCR, the TCRdb table keeps only in-frame clones and is missing some. The V and J calls and clone size come from that table; D and trimming were worked out from the DNA. The data hold under 40,000 clones, with around 73% observed a single time. The TCR sequence derives from a woman in her sixties or seventies with acute or convalescent COVID-19. Sequencing was carried out using peripheral blood. The V call is TRBV5-1, the J call TRBJ1-1, with D possibly matching TRBD1 (5 bases). The CDR3 spells CASSLDRRAHMNTEAFF. The CDR3 nucleotides read TGCGCCAGCAGCTTGGACAGGAGGGCCCACATGAACACTGAAGCTTTCTTT.